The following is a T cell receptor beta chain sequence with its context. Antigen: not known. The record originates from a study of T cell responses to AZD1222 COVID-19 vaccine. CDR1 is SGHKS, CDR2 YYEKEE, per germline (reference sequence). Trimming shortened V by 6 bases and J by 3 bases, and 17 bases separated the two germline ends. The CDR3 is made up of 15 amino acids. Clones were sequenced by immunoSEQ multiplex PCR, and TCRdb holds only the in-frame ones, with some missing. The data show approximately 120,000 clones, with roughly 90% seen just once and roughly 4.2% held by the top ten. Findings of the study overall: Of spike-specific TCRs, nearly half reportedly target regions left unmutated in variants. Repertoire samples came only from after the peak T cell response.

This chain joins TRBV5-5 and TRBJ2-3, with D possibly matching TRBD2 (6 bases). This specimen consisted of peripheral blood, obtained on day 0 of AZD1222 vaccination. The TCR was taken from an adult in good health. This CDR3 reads CASNSRVAETDTQYF. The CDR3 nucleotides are TGTGCCAGCAACTCTCGGGTAGCGGAGACAGATACGCAGTATTTT.